Listed here are 15 T cell receptor beta chains from one sample, sequenced in a study of spatial heterogeneity in lung cancer. TCRdb used MiXCR to reprocess the 5' RACE reads, holding one entry per CDR3 protein. The sample comprises about 70,000 distinct CDR3 sequences, less than 9.5% of which are singletons, and approximately 2% rests with the top ten. Noted time point: blood at routine non-recurrence follow-up after resection. The starting material was PBMCs, obtained at follow-up. These receptors all come from a female donor with early-stage non-small cell lung cancer.

This rearrangement joins TRBV9 to TRBJ2-5; perhaps TRBD1 as D (6 bases). V lost 3 bases to trimming and J lost 5 bases, with 14 bases between them. Germline loops: CDR1 SGDLS, CDR2 YYNGEE. This CDR3 region has 14 residues. The CDR3 spells CASSAQGNRETQYF. In DNA, the CDR3 is TGTGCCAGCAGCGCACAGGGAAACCGGGAGACCCAGTACTTC. Using reference TRBV9 and TRBJ2-5 for the parts outside the CDR3, the full variable domain is DSGVTQTPKHLITATGQRVTLRCSPRSGDLSVYWYQQSLDQGLQFLIQYYNGEERAKGNILERFSAQQFPDLHSELNLSSLELGDSALYFCASSAQGNRETQYFGPGTRLLVL.

This clonotype occurred a few times. The rearrangement uses TRBV10-3 and TRBJ1-6; 7 nucleotides agree with TRBD1. J lost 9 bases, V lost 6 bases, and 5 bases had no gene match. Germline V gene data show CDR1 as ENHRY and CDR2 as SYGVKD. The CDR3 length is 13 residues. CDR3 sequence (DNA): TGTGCCATCAGGGGACAGAACTCTTCACCCCTCCACTTT. This codes for CAIRGQNSSPLHF.

This clonotype appeared many times. The CDR3 DNA is TGCAGCGTTGGGCGGGGGGCCAAAAACATTCAGTACTTC. As protein: CSVGRGAKNIQYF. V and J are TRBV29-1 and TRBJ2-4, with 7 bases aligning to TRBD2. Germline trimming cut 4 bases from V and 1 base from J; bases unmatched to any gene: 1. The CDR3 contains 13 residues. Germline CDR1 SQVTM, CDR2 ANQGSEA.

This clonotype was recorded many times. The chain recombines TRBV29-1 with TRBJ2-3; D remains unclear. Per germline, CDR1 SQVTM and CDR2 ANQGSEA. V was trimmed by 6 bases and J by 1 base, leaving 14 bases between them. The CDR3 has 14 amino acids. The CDR3 here is CSVSPVLGTDTQYF. CDR3 in DNA: TGCAGCGTGTCTCCAGTTTTAGGCACAGATACGCAGTATTTT.

This clonotype has a count of ten or more. This chain uses TRBV30 with TRBJ1-1; D is possibly TRBD1 (5 bases). The CDR3 sequence is 13 residues long. Per the germline V gene, CDR1 is GTSNPN and CDR2 is SVGIG (reference sequence). Between the trimmed V and J ends, which lost 0 bases and 10 bases, there was a span of 15 bases. The CDR3 protein is CAWSVLQGAGAFF. As DNA, the CDR3 is TGTGCCTGGAGTGTACTTCAAGGGGCCGGAGCTTTCTTT.

This clonotype showed up many times. The chain recombines TRBV5-1 with TRBJ2-1; 11 bases line up with TRBD2. Per the germline V gene, CDR1 is SGHRS and CDR2 is YFSETQ. The CDR3 has 13 amino acids. Trimming at V came to 4 bases and at J to 7 bases, leaving 1 base not matched to a gene. CDR3 sequence (DNA): TGCGCCAGCAGCCCTAGCGGGAGGAATGAGCAGTTCTTC. It is translated as CASSPSGRNEQFF.

The chain links TRBV6-5 to TRBJ2-3, with unresolved D. The CDR3 covers 15 residues. V shed 2 bases and J shed 0 bases, with 9 bases lying between them. CDR1 MNHEY and CDR2 SVGAGI come from the germline V gene. For the CDR3, the DNA is TGTGCCAGCAGTTACAGCCCCCTTAGCACAGATACGCAGTATTTT. Translation: CASSYSPLSTDTQYF.

This clonotype was counted ten times or more. J is TRBJ2-7 and V is TRBV6-6; D not certain. V was shortened by 4 bases and J by 5 bases, with 9 bases between the two germline ends. Germline values: CDR1 MNHNY, CDR2 SVGAGI (reference sequence). The CDR3 consists of 12 residues. Here the CDR3 DNA reads TGTGCCAGCAGTTCCCCCGGGCACGAGCAGTACTTC. Protein sequence: CASSSPGHEQYF.

This clonotype was counted only a few times. The V gene is TRBV12-3 or TRBV12-4, the J gene TRBJ2-3, with a weak D call TRBD1 (6 bases). The CDR3 contains 15 residues. Trimming took off 5 bases at V and 5 bases at J, with 17 bases between the two ends. CDR3 DNA: TGTGCCAGCAGTCTACTCGTCTCAGGGGAAGATACGCAGTATTTT. As protein: CASSLLVSGEDTQYF.

In its sample, this clonotype was seen a few times. The chain recombines TRBV27 with TRBJ2-1; TRBD2 is a possible D gene (5 bases). The CDR3 extends over 15 amino acids. The V end lost 5 bases, the J end lost 7 bases, and 18 bases lay between the germline ends. Germline loops: CDR1 MNHEY, CDR2 SMNVEV (reference sequence). CDR3 region: CASSLILSGKNEQFF. The CDR3 DNA sequence: TGTGCCAGCAGTCTAATTTTGTCGGGAAAGAATGAGCAGTTCTTC.

This clonotype occurred many times. The chain combines TRBV20-1 with TRBJ2-6; D call uncertain. The CDR3 extends over 13 amino acids. Germline lookup yields CDR1 DFQATT and CDR2 SNEGSKA (reference sequence). The V gene lost 6 bases and the J gene lost 2 bases, with 8 bases spanning the gap. The CDR3 coding sequence is TGCAGTGCGCCCGACACTGGGGCCAACGTCCTGACTTTC. Translated: CSAPDTGANVLTF.

This clonotype was observed a few times. The genes are TRBV6-5 and TRBJ1-2; 7 nucleotides line up with TRBD1. Germline values: CDR1 MNHEY, CDR2 SVGAGI. This CDR3 is 14 amino acids long. V was clipped by 5 bases and J by 6 bases; unmatched bases: 9. CDR3 nucleotides: TGTGCCAGCAGTCGAGGGACAGCCGGGAATGGCTACACCTTC. As protein: CASSRGTAGNGYTF.

This clonotype was seen at least ten times. CDR3 sequence: CASSEISTSGGEQFF. Here the CDR3 DNA reads TGTGCCAGCAGTGAAATCTCGACTAGCGGGGGGGAGCAGTTCTTC. The gene calls are TRBV2 and TRBJ2-1, with 13 bases that match TRBD2. J gave up 10 bases and V 2 bases, and 5 bases lay outside the gene matches. Germline V gene data show CDR1 as SNHLY and CDR2 as FYNNEI. The CDR3 sequence is 15 residues long.

This clonotype has a count of ten or more. The V and J genes are TRBV27 and TRBJ1-5; D might be TRBD1 (5 bases). The CDR3 contains 14 residues. Germline CDR1 reads MNHEY; CDR2 reads SMNVEV (reference sequence). V lost 6 bases to trimming and J lost 4 bases, with 13 bases between them. The DNA for the CDR3 is TGTGCCAGCAGCCTCCGGGGGTCTAATCAGCCCCAGCATTTT. This encodes CASSLRGSNQPQHF.

This clonotype was detected only a few times. The CDR3 coding sequence is TGTGCCATCAGTGGAGGAAACGAGCAGTACTTC. Translated, it gives CAISGGNEQYF. The chain uses TRBV10-3 and TRBJ2-7; D gene uncertain. The V gene lost 4 bases and the J gene lost 5 bases, with 6 bases spanning the gap. CDR3 length: 11 residues. The germline gives CDR1 ENHRY, CDR2 SYGVKD.